The clone carrying this T cell receptor beta chain was seen once. This sample is drawn from a study of patients and donors after allogeneic stem cell transplantation. TCRdb reprocessed the RT-PCR reads with MiXCR, giving one entry per CDR3 protein. Of roughly 190,000 distinct CDR3 sequences listed, 41% are singletons. This CDR3 spans 14 amino acids. Germline V gene sequence: CDR1 MNHEY, CDR2 SVGEGT. The V gene end was trimmed by 7 bases and the J gene end by 3 bases; junction bases not matched to a gene: 7. The chain is built from TRBV6-2 or TRBV6-3 and TRBJ2-7; 9 nucleotides agree with TRBD1. Sequencing input: blood, either unsorted or a sorted T cell fraction (not recorded which). This sequence was found in a human donor who was either an allogeneic HSCT recipient or a stem cell or donor lymphocyte infusion donor (not recorded which). It is not recorded whose cells these are; they may come from a transplant donor. The CDR3: CASNPGQGDYEQYF. Here the CDR3 DNA reads TGTGCCAGCAACCCGGGACAGGGTGACTACGAGCAGTACTTC.